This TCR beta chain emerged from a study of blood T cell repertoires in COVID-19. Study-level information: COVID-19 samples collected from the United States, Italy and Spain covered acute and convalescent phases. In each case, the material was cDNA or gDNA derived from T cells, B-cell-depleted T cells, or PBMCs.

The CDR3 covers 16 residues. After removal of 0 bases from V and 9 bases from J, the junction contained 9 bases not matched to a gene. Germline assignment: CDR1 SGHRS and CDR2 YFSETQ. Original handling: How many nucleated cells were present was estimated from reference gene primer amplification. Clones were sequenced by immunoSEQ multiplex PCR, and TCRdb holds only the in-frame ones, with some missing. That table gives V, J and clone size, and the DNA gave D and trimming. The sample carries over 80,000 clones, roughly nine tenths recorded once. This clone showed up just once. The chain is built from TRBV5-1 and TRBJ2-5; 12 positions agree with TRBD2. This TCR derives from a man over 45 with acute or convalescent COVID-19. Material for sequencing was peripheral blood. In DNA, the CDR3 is TGCGCCAGCAGCTTGGGGTCTAGCGGGAGGGCCCGGGCCCAGTACTTC. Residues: CASSLGSSGRARAQYF.